This T cell receptor beta chain originates from a study of T-cell reconstitution after alpha-beta-depleted transplantation in children (dated by TCRdb to 2015 to 2016). Regarding the study in general: The study quantitatively tracked T-cell immune reconstitution after TCRalphabeta/CD19-depleted allogeneic hematopoietic cell transplantation in children using TCR repertoire profiling.

The library was made by PCR. Instrument used: Illumina HiSeq 2500. TCR library preparation used molecular barcoding, with unique molecular identifiers applied to normalize quantification of the TCRbeta repertoire. TCRdb handled the public reads itself, with Q25 trimming in fastp and clone calling in MiXCR, and kept productive beta chains. Each entry is one CDR3 protein sequence, shown with its most common DNA and genes. The sample table lists approximately 490,000 distinct CDR3 sequences, about an eighth of them with a count of one. The top ten clonotypes cover around 6% of the sample. The CDR3 spans 16 residues, from the cysteine through the phenylalanine. Just the 48-base CDR3 DNA is kept, in frame starting at base 1. The germline V gene gives CDR1 as SGHTA and CDR2 as FQGTGA. Ends trimmed: V by 1 base, J by 5 bases; bases unmatched to a gene: 8. This clonotype turned up a few times. Its recognized antigen is unknown. No base quality information exists; no much larger clone differs at one position.

The sequence is built from TRBV7-3 and TRBJ2-5; 9 bases in between match TRBD1. The receptor comes from a human donor who donated a stem cell graft to a child with combined immunodeficiency. Source: PBMCs from the stem cell graft donor, taken from the stem cell graft. The CDR3 protein sequence reads: CASSLNGGQGRETQYF. Here is the DNA: TGTGCCAGCAGCTTAAACGGCGGACAGGGGAGGGAGACCCAGTACTTC.